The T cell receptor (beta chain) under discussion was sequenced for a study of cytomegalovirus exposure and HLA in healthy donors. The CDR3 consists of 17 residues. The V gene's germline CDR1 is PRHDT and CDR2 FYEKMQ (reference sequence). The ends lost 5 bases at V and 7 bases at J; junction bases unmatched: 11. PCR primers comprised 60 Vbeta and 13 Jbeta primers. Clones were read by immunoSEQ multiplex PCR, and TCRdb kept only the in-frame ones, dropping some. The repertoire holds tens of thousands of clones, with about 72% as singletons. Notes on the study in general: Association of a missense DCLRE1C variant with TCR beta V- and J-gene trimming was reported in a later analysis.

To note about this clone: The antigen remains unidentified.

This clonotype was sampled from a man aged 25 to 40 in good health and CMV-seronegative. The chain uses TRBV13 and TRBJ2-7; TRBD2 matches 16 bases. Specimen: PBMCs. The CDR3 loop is CASSAPGLAGGTEEQYF. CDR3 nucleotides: TGTGCCAGCAGCGCTCCGGGACTAGCGGGGGGGACTGAAGAGCAGTACTTC.